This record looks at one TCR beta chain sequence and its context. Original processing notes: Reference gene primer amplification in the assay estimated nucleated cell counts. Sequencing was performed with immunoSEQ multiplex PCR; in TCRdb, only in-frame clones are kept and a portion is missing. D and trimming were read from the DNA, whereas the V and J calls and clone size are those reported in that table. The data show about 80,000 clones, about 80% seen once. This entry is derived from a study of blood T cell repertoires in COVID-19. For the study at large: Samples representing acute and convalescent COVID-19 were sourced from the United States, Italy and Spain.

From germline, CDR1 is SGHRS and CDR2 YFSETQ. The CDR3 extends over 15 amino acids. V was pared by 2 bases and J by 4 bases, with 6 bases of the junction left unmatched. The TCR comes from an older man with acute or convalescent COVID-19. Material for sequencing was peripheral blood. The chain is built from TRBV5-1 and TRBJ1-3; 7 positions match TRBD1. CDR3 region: CASSFNRGPGNTIYF. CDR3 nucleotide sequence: TGCGCCAGCAGCTTTAACAGGGGTCCCGGAAACACCATATATTTT.